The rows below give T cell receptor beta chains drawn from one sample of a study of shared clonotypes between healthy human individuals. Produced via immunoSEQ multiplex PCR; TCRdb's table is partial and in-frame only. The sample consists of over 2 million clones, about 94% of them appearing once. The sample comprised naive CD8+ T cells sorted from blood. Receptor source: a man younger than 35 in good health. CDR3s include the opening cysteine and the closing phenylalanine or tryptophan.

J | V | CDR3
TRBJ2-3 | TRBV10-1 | CASSDRDPSTDTQYF
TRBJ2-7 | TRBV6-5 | CASSLLQGPIYEQYF
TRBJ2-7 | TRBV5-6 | CASSFAPSGRSYEQYF
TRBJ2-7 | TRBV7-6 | CASSRTSGSYEQYF
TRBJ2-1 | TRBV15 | CATSREVRGLNEQFF
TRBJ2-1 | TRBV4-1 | CASSQLQGNEQFF
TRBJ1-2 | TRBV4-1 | CASSQEAGQIYGYTF
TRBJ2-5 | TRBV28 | CASSFDSDSLYF
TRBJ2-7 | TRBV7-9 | CASSPWQGGYEQYF
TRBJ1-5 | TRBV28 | CASSSGQGVQPQHF
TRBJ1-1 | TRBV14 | CASSQDWGNTEAFF
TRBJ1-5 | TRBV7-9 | CASSFQINQPQHF
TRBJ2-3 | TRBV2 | CASSEAGGDVDTQYF
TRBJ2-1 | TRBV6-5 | CASSSGTSSYNEQFF
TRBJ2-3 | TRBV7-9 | CASSLAGGPGDTQYF
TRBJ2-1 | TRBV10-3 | CAISSGRADEQFF
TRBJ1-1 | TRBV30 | CAWSVHRVTEAFF